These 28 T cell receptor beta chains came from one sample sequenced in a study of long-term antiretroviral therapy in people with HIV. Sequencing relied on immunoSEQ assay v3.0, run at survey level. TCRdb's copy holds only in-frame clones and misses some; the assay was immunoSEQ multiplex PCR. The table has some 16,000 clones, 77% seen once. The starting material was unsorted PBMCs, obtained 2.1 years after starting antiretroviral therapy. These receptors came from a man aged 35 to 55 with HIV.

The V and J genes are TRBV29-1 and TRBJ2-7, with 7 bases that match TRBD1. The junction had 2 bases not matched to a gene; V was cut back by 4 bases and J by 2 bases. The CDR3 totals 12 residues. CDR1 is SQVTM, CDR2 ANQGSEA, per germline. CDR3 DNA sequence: TGCAGCGTTGTGACAGGGCCCTACGAGCAGTACTTC. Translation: CSVVTGPYEQYF.

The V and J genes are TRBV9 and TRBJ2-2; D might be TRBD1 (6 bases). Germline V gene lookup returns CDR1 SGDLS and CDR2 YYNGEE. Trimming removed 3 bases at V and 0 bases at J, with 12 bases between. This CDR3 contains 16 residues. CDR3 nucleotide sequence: TGTGCCAGCAGCGCGACCGGGACACCGAACACCGGGGAGCTGTTTTTT. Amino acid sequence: CASSATGTPNTGELFF.

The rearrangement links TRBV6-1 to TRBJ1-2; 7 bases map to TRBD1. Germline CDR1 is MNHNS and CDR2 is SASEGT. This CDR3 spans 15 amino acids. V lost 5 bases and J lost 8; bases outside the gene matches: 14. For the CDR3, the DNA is TGTGCCAGCAGTTCCAGGGGGGGGACAAAGGAAGGCTACACCTTC. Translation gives CASSSRGGTKEGYTF.

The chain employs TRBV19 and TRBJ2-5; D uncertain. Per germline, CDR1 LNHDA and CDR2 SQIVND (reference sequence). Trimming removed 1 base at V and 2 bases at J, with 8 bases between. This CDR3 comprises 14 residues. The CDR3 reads CASSIGPTQETQYF. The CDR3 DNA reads TGTGCCAGTAGTATAGGGCCCACACAAGAGACCCAGTACTTC.

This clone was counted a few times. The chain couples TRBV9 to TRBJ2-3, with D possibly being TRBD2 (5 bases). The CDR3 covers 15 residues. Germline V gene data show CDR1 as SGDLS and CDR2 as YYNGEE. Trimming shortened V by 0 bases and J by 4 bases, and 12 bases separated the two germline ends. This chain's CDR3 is CASSVEGRGPDTQYF. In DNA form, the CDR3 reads TGTGCCAGCAGCGTAGAAGGCCGGGGTCCAGATACGCAGTATTTT.

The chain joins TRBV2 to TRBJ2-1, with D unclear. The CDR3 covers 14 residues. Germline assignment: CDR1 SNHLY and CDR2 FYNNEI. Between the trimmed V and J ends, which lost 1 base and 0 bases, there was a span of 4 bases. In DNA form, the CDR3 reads TGTGCCAGCAGTGAAGGGCGCTCCTACAATGAGCAGTTCTTC. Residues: CASSEGRSYNEQFF.

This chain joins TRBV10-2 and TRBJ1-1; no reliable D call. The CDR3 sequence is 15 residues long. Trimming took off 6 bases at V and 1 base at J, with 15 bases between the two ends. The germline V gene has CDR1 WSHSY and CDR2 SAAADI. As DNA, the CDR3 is TGCGCCAGCAGGGCCGGGGAGACTGGGAACACTGAAGCTTTCTTT. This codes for CASRAGETGNTEAFF.

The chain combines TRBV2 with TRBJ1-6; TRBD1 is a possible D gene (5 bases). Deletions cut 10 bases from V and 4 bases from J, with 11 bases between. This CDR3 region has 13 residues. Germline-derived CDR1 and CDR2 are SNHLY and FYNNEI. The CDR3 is CANSGEYNSPLHF. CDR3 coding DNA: TGTGCCAACTCGGGGGAATATAATTCACCCCTCCACTTT.

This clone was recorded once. CDR3 amino acids: CASTGAVLEQYF. DNA for the CDR3: TGTGCCAGCACAGGAGCCGTATTGGAGCAGTACTTC. The rearrangement uses TRBV2 and TRBJ2-7, with no clear D. V was clipped by 7 bases and J by 7 bases, with 14 bases between them. CDR1 and CDR2 (germline): SNHLY, FYNNEI. The CDR3 is 12 amino acids. Filled out from reference TRBV2 and TRBJ2-7, the complete variable domain reads EPEVTQTPSHQVTQMGQEVILRCVPISNHLYFYWYRQILGQKVEFLVSFYNNEISEKSEIFDDQFSVERPDGSNFTLKIRSTKLEDSAMYFCASTGAVLEQYFGPGTRLTVT.

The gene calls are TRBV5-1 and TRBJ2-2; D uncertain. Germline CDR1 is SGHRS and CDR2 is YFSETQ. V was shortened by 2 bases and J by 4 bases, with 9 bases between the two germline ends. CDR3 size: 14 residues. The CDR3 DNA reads TGCGCCAGCAGCTTAGACATAACCACCGGGGAGCTGTTTTTT. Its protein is CASSLDITTGELFF.

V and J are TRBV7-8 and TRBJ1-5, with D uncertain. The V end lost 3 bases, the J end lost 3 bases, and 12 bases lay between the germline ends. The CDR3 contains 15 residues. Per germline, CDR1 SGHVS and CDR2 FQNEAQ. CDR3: CASSLGSGNNQPQHF. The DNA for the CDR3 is TGTGCCAGCAGCTTGGGGTCGGGGAACAATCAGCCCCAGCATTTT. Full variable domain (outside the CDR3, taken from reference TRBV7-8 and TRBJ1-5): GAGVSQSPRYKVAKRGQDVALRCDPISGHVSLFWYQQALGQGPEFLTYFQNEAQLDKSGLPSDRFFAERPEGSVSTLKIQRTQQEDSAVYLCASSLGSGNNQPQHFGDGTRLSIL.

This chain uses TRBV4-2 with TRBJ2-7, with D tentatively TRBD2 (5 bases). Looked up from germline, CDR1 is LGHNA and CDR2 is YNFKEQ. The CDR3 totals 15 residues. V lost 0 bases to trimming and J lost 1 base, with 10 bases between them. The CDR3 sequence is CASSQDTGKSYEQYF. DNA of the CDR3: TGTGCCAGCAGCCAAGATACGGGGAAGTCCTACGAGCAGTACTTC.

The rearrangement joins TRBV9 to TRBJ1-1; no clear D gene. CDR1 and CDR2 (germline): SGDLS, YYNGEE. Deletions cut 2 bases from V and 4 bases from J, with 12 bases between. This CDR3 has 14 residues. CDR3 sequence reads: CASSVGVGSTEAFF. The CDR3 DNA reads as TGTGCCAGCAGCGTCGGGGTAGGGAGCACTGAAGCTTTCTTT. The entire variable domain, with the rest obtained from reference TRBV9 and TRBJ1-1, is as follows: DSGVTQTPKHLITATGQRVTLRCSPRSGDLSVYWYQQSLDQGLQFLIQYYNGEERAKGNILERFSAQQFPDLHSELNLSSLELGDSALYFCASSVGVGSTEAFFGQGTRLTVV.

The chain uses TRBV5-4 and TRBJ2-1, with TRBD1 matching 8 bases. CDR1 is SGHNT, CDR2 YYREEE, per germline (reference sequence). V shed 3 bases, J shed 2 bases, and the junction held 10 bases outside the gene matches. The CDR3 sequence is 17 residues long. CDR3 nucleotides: TGTGCCAGCAGCTACGGGACAGGCCGTGAGACCTACAATGAGCAGTTCTTC. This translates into CASSYGTGRETYNEQFF. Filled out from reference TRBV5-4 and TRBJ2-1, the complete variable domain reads ETGVTQSPTHLIKTRGQQVTLRCSSQSGHNTVSWYQQALGQGPQFIFQYYREEENGRGNFPPRFSGLQFPNYSSELNVNALELDDSALYLCASSYGTGRETYNEQFFGPGTRLTVL.

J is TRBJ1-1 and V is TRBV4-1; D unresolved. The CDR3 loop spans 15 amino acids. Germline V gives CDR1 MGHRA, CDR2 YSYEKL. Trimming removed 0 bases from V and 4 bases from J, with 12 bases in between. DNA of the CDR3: TGCGCCAGCAGCCAAGATAACTCCCGAGTCACTGAAGCTTTCTTT. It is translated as CASSQDNSRVTEAFF.

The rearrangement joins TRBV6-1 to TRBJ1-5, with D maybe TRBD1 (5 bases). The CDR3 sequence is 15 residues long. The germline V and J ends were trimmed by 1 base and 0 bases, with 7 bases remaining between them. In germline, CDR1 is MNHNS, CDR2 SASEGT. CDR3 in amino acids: CASSEGTSSNQPQHF. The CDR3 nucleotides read TGTGCCAGCAGTGAAGGGACAAGTAGCAATCAGCCCCAGCATTTT.

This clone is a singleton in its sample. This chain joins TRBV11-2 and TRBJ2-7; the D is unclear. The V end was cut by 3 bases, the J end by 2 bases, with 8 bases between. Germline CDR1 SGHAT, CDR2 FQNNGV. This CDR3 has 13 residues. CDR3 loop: CASSFGRTYEQYF. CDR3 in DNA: TGTGCCAGCAGCTTTGGACGGACCTACGAGCAGTACTTC.

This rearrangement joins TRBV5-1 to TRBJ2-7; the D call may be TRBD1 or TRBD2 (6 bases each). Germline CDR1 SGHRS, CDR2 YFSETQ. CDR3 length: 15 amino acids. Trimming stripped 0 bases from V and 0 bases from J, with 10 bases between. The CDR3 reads CASSLVQGGSYEQYF. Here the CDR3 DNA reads TGCGCCAGCAGCTTGGTACAGGGAGGCTCCTACGAGCAGTACTTC.

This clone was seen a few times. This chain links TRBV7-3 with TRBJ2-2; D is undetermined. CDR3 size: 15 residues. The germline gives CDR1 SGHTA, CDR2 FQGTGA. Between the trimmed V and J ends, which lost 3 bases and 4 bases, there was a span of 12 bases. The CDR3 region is CASSLLGPGTGELFF. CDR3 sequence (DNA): TGTGCCAGCAGCTTGCTGGGCCCGGGCACCGGGGAGCTGTTTTTT.

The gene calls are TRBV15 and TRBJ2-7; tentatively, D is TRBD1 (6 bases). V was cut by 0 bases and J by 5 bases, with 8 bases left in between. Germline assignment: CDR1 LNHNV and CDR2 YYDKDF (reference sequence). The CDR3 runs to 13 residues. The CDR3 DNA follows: TGTGCCACCAGCAGAGATAGGGGGAACGAGCAGTACTTC. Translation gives CATSRDRGNEQYF.

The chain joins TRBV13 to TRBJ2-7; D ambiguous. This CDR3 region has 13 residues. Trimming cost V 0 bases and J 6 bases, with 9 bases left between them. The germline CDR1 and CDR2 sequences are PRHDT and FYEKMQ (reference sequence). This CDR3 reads CASSLGAGGEQYF. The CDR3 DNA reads TGTGCCAGCAGCTTAGGGGCAGGCGGCGAGCAGTACTTC.

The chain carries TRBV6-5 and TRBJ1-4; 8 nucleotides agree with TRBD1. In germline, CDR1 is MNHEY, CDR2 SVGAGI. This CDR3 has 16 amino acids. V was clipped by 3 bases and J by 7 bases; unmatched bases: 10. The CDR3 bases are TGTGCCAGCAGTTATATCCCGACAGGGGTCGGTGAAAAACTGTTTTTT. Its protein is CASSYIPTGVGEKLFF.

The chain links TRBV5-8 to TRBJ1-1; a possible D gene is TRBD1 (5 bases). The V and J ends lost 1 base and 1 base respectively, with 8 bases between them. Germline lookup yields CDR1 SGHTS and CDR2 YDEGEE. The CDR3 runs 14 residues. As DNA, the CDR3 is TGTGCCAGCAGCTTGCTGGGGGGGAACACTGAAGCTTTCTTT. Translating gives CASSLLGGNTEAFF. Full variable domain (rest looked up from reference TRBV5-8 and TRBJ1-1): EAGVTQSPTHLIKTRGQQATLRCSPISGHTSVYWYQQALGLGLQFLLWYDEGEERNRGNFPPRFSGRQFPNYSSELNVNALELEDSALYLCASSLLGGNTEAFFGQGTRLTVV.

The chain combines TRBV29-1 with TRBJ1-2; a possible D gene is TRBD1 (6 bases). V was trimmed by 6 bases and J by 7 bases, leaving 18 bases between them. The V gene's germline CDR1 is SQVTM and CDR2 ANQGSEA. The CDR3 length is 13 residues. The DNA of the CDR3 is TGCAGCGTGACCGGACAGACCTCAAGTGGCTACACCTTC. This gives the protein CSVTGQTSSGYTF.

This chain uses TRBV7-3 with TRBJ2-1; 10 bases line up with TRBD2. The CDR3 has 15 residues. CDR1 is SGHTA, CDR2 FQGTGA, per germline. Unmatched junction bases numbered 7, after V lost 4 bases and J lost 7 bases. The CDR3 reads CASSSSGGAENEQFF. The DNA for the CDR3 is TGTGCCAGCAGCTCCAGCGGGGGGGCAGAGAATGAGCAGTTCTTC. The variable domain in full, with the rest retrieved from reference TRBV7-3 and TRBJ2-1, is GAGVSQTPSNKVTEKGKYVELRCDPISGHTALYWYRQSLGQGPEFLIYFQGTGAADDSGLPNDRFFAVRPEGSVSTLKIQRTERGDSAVYLCASSSSGGAENEQFFGPGTRLTVL.

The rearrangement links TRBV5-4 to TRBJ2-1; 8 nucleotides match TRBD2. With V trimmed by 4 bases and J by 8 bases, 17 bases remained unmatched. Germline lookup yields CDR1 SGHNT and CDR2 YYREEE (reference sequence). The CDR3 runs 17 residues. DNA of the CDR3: TGTGCCAGCAGCCCGAGCGGGGGTCTACAAACGACTTATGAGCAGTTCTTC. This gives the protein CASSPSGGLQTTYEQFF.

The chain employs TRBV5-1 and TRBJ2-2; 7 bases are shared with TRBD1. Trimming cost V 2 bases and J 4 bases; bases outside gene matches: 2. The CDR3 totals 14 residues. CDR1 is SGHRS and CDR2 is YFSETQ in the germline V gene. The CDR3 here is CASSFDRVTGELFF. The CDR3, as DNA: TGCGCCAGCAGCTTCGACAGGGTCACCGGGGAGCTGTTTTTT.

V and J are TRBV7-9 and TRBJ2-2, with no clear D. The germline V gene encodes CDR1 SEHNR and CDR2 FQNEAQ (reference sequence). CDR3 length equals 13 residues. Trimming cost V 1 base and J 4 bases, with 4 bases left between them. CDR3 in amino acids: CASSLGPTGELFF. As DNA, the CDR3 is TGTGCCAGCAGCTTAGGACCCACCGGGGAGCTGTTTTTT. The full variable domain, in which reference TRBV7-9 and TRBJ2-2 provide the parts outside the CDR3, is DTGVSQNPRHKITKRGQNVTFRCDPISEHNRLYWYRQTLGQGPEFLTYFQNEAQLEKSRLLSDRFSAERPKGSFSTLEIQRTEQGDSAMYLCASSLGPTGELFFGEGSRLTVL.